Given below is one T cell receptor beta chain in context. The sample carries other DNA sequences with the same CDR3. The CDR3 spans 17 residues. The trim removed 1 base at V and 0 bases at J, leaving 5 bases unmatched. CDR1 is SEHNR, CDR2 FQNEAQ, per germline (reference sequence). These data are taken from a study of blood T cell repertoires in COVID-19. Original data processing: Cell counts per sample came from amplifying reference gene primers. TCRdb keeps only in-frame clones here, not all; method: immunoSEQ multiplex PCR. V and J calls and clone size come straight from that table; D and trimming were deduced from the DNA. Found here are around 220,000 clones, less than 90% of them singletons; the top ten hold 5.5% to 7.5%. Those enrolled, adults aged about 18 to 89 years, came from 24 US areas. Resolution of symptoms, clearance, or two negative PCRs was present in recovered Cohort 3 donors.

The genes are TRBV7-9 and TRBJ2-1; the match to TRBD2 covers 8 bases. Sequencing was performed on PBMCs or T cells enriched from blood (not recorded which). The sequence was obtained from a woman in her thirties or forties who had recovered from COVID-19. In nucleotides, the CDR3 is TGTGCCAGCAGCTTAGGTGGAAGCGGGAGCTCCTACAATGAGCAGTTCTTC. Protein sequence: CASSLGGSGSSYNEQFF.